The 12 T cell receptor beta chains listed next were all sequenced from one sample in a study of somatic mutations in cytotoxic T cells in rheumatoid arthritis. Profiled with immunoSEQ multiplex PCR; TCRdb holds only in-frame clones, not every one. The table lists under 20,000 clones, roughly four fifths of them singletons. Input material: CD8+ T cells sorted from blood. These TCRs come from an adult with rheumatoid arthritis.

This chain joins TRBV7-3 and TRBJ2-1; TRBD1 matches at 9 bases. Trimming cost V 4 bases and J 7 bases; bases outside gene matches: 8. This CDR3 is built from 15 residues. Germline values: CDR1 SGHTA, CDR2 FQGTGA. The CDR3 is CASSSPGQGRNEQFF. For the CDR3, the DNA is TGTGCCAGCAGCTCCCCGGGACAGGGTCGAAATGAGCAGTTCTTC.

The gene calls are TRBV5-1 and TRBJ2-7, with 13 bases aligning to TRBD2. The J segment lost 6 bases and the V segment lost 2 bases, leaving 5 bases of the junction unmatched. CDR3 size: 15 residues. Per germline, CDR1 SGHRS and CDR2 YFSETQ. In nucleotides, the CDR3 is TGCGCCAGCAGCTTCCGACTAGCGGGAGGCTCCGAGCAGTACTTC. Translated: CASSFRLAGGSEQYF.

This chain uses TRBV11-2 with TRBJ2-1, with 8 bases that match TRBD1. Trimming at V came to 4 bases and at J to 4 bases, leaving 3 bases not matched to a gene. This CDR3 contains 14 residues. In germline, CDR1 is SGHAT, CDR2 FQNNGV. Here the CDR3 reads CASSSGQAYNEQFF. CDR3 DNA: TGTGCCAGCAGCTCGGGACAGGCTTACAATGAGCAGTTCTTC.

This chain connects TRBV28 to TRBJ1-1; D not certain. Germline values: CDR1 MDHEN, CDR2 SYDVKM. The V end was cut by 5 bases, the J end by 0 bases, with 4 bases between. This CDR3 has 12 residues. The CDR3 reads CASSIMNTEAFF. CDR3 nucleotide sequence: TGTGCCAGCAGTATCATGAACACTGAAGCTTTCTTT. The variable domain in full, completed from reference TRBV28 and TRBJ1-1, reads DVKVTQSSRYLVKRTGEKVFLECVQDMDHENMFWYRQDPGLGLRLIYFSYDVKMKEKGDIPEGYSVSREKKERFSLILESASTNQTSMYLCASSIMNTEAFFGQGTRLTVV.

The J gene is TRBJ2-5, the V gene TRBV7-8; TRBD2 is a possible D gene (5 bases). The CDR3 is made up of 14 amino acids. Germline CDR1 SGHVS, CDR2 FQNEAQ. Trimming took 3 bases from V and 5 from J, leaving 13 bases between them. The DNA for the CDR3 is TGTGCCAGCAGCTTTAAGGGAGACGGGGAGACCCAGTACTTC. Its translation is CASSFKGDGETQYF. Using reference TRBV7-8 and TRBJ2-5 for the parts outside the CDR3, the full variable domain is GAGVSQSPRYKVAKRGQDVALRCDPISGHVSLFWYQQALGQGPEFLTYFQNEAQLDKSGLPSDRFFAERPEGSVSTLKIQRTQQEDSAVYLCASSFKGDGETQYFGPGTRLLVL.

This sequence joins TRBV5-1 and TRBJ2-7, with D possibly TRBD1 on 6 matching bases. Germline lookup yields CDR1 SGHRS and CDR2 YFSETQ. CDR3 length: 15 amino acids. V lost 4 bases to trimming and J lost 2 bases, with 16 bases between them. Here the CDR3 reads CASSHTGQRTYEQYF. For the CDR3, the DNA is TGCGCCAGCAGCCACACAGGACAGCGAACCTACGAGCAGTACTTC.

The genes are TRBV30 and TRBJ2-2; the D is unclear. The ends were cut back, 1 base at V and 4 bases at J, with 7 bases in the middle. CDR3 length: 13 residues. Germline lookup yields CDR1 GTSNPN and CDR2 SVGIG (reference sequence). The CDR3 sequence: CAWSADFTGELFF. CDR3 nucleotides: TGTGCCTGGAGTGCCGACTTCACCGGGGAGCTGTTTTTT. The full variable domain, its missing parts supplied by reference TRBV30 and TRBJ2-2, is SQTIHQWPATLVQPVGSPLSLECTVEGTSNPNLYWYRQAAGRGLQLLFYSVGIGQISSEVPQNLSASRPQDRQFILSSKKLLLSDSGFYLCAWSADFTGELFFGEGSRLTVL.

The chain carries TRBV7-8 and TRBJ1-3; D uncertain. The V gene lost 1 base and the J gene lost 0 bases, with 4 bases spanning the gap. The CDR3 is 14 amino acids. Germline CDR1 is SGHVS and CDR2 is FQNEAQ. CDR3 amino acids: CASSLGGSGNTIYF. The CDR3 bases are TGTGCCAGCAGCTTAGGAGGCTCTGGAAACACCATATATTTT.

The J gene is TRBJ2-5, the V gene TRBV28, with 8 bases lining up with TRBD1. The V segment lost 6 bases and the J segment 2 bases; nucleotides outside the gene matches: 8. The germline gives CDR1 MDHEN, CDR2 SYDVKM. CDR3 size: 15 residues. The CDR3 DNA reads as TGTGCCAGCAGCCCAAACAGGGGGTTACAAGAGACCCAGTACTTC. Protein sequence: CASSPNRGLQETQYF. The whole variable domain, remainder taken from reference TRBV28 and TRBJ2-5, is DVKVTQSSRYLVKRTGEKVFLECVQDMDHENMFWYRQDPGLGLRLIYFSYDVKMKEKGDIPEGYSVSREKKERFSLILESASTNQTSMYLCASSPNRGLQETQYFGPGTRLLVL.

The V call is TRBV29-1, the J call TRBJ2-1, with D hard to call. The germline V gene encodes CDR1 SQVTM and CDR2 ANQGSEA. Trimming removed 0 bases at V and 0 bases at J, with 9 bases between. CDR3 length equals 15 residues. CDR3 nucleotides: TGCAGCGTTGAAGATCCGGGTAACTCCTACAATGAGCAGTTCTTC. Encoded protein: CSVEDPGNSYNEQFF.

The genes are TRBV4-3 and TRBJ1-1; D gene uncertain. The germline V gene encodes CDR1 LGHNA and CDR2 YSLEER. V lost 6 bases and J 6 bases, leaving 14 bases between the germline ends. The CDR3 totals 13 residues. The CDR3 DNA is TGCGCCAGCAGGACGGGCGCGGGAGCTGAAGCTTTCTTT. Translating it yields CASRTGAGAEAFF.

This rearrangement joins TRBV2 to TRBJ2-3; TRBD2 is a possible D gene (5 bases). Trimming removed 10 bases at V and 0 bases at J, with 14 bases between. The CDR3 contains 14 residues. Germline CDR1 reads SNHLY; CDR2 reads FYNNEI. This CDR3 reads CATSAGLSTDTQYF. The CDR3 DNA reads as TGTGCCACGTCCGCGGGCCTAAGCACAGATACGCAGTATTTT. The entire variable domain, with the rest obtained from reference TRBV2 and TRBJ2-3, is as follows: EPEVTQTPSHQVTQMGQEVILRCVPISNHLYFYWYRQILGQKVEFLVSFYNNEISEKSEIFDDQFSVERPDGSNFTLKIRSTKLEDSAMYFCATSAGLSTDTQYFGPGTRLTVL.